The present T cell receptor beta chain was sequenced within a study of blood T cell repertoires in COVID-19. Study as a whole: There were acute and convalescent COVID-19 samples, and they came from the United States, Italy and Spain.

CDR3 size: 13 residues. The germline V gene has CDR1 KGHSH and CDR2 LQKENI. V shed 6 bases and J shed 5 bases, with 12 bases lying between them. Per the original methods: Reference gene primers were amplified, and this amplification served to estimate nucleated cell counts. Profiling relied on immunoSEQ multiplex PCR, and the TCRdb table lists in-frame clones only, not all of them. D and trimming were read from the DNA, whereas the V and J calls and clone size are those reported in that table. The sample lists fewer than 400,000 clones; about nine tenths were seen once. Before being deemed recovered, Cohort 3 donors had two negative PCRs, clearance, or symptom resolution.

The V and J genes are TRBV18 and TRBJ2-3; weak D call: TRBD1 (5 bases). This TCR derives from a man in his 60s who had recovered from COVID-19. Sequenced input: PBMCs or T cells enriched from blood (not recorded which). CDR3 loop: CASSGQGGDTQYF. The CDR3 nucleotides read TGTGCCAGCTCGGGTCAGGGTGGAGATACGCAGTATTTT.